The 5 T cell receptor beta chains presented below share a single source sample, sequenced in a study of blood T cell repertoires in COVID-19. Data came from immunoSEQ multiplex PCR; TCRdb stores just in-frame clones and leaves some out. The sample gives fewer than 250,000 clones, approximately 84% of which show up once; 3.2% is in the top ten. The sample consisted of PBMCs or T cells enriched from blood (not recorded which). The receptors stem from a woman younger than 45 who had recovered from COVID-19.

The chain links TRBV9 to TRBJ1-4; a weak D match, TRBD1 (5 bases). Germline-derived CDR1 and CDR2 are SGDLS and YYNGEE. The CDR3 extends over 16 amino acids. V was pared by 2 bases and J by 5 bases, with 16 bases between. In DNA, the CDR3 is TGTGCCAGCAGCGTGACCCCGGAGGGGCTGAATGAAAAACTGTTTTTT. Amino acid sequence: CASSVTPEGLNEKLFF.

The chain joins TRBV6-5 to TRBJ1-1; TRBD1 matches 8 bases. V lost 6 bases to trimming and J lost 9 bases; unmatched junction nucleotides: 6. CDR1 and CDR2 (germline): MNHEY, SVGAGI. The CDR3 has 12 amino acids. CDR3 amino acids: CASSTDRAQAFF. In DNA, the CDR3 is TGTGCCAGCAGCACGGACAGGGCCCAAGCTTTCTTT.

CDR3: CASSLGQGSTEAFF. DNA for the CDR3: TGTGCCAGCAGCTTAGGCCAGGGCAGCACTGAAGCTTTCTTT. The chain links TRBV7-2 to TRBJ1-1, with a possible D match to TRBD1 (5 bases). There are 14 residues in the CDR3. Germline values: CDR1 SGHTA, CDR2 FQGNSA. The V gene lost 1 base and the J gene lost 4 bases, with 10 bases spanning the gap.

This clone was observed a few times. This chain joins TRBV2 and TRBJ2-1; the match to TRBD2 covers 12 bases. The CDR3 runs 14 residues. V lost 8 bases to trimming and J lost 3 bases; unmatched junction nucleotides: 2. Germline V gene data show CDR1 as SNHLY and CDR2 as FYNNEI. The CDR3 reads CASRTSGNYNEQFF. In nucleotides, the CDR3 is TGTGCCAGCCGGACTAGCGGGAACTACAATGAGCAGTTCTTC.

J is TRBJ2-7 and V is TRBV28; 12 bases are shared with TRBD2. The CDR3 totals 15 residues. The J segment lost 7 bases and the V segment lost 5 bases, leaving 9 bases of the junction unmatched. From germline, CDR1 is MDHEN and CDR2 SYDVKM. The CDR3: CASSPLTSGRGEQYF. The CDR3, as DNA: TGTGCCAGCAGTCCCCTGACTAGCGGGAGAGGAGAGCAGTACTTC.